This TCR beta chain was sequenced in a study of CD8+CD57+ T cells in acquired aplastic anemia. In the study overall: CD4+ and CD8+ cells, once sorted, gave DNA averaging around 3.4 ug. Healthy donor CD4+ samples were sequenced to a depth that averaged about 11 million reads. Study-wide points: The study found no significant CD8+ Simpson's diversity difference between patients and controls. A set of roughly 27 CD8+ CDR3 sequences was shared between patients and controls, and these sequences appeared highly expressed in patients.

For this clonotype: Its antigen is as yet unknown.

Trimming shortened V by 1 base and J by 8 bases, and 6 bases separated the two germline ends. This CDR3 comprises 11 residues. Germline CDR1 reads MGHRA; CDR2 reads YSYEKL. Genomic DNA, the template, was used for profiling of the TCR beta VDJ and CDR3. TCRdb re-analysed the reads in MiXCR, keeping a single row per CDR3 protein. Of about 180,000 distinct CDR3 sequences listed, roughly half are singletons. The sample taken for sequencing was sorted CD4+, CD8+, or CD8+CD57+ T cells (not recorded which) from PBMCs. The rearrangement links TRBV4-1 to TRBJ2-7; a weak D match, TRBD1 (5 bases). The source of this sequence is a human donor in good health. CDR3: CASSQADKQYF. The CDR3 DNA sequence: TGCGCCAGCAGCCAAGCGGACAAGCAGTACTTC.